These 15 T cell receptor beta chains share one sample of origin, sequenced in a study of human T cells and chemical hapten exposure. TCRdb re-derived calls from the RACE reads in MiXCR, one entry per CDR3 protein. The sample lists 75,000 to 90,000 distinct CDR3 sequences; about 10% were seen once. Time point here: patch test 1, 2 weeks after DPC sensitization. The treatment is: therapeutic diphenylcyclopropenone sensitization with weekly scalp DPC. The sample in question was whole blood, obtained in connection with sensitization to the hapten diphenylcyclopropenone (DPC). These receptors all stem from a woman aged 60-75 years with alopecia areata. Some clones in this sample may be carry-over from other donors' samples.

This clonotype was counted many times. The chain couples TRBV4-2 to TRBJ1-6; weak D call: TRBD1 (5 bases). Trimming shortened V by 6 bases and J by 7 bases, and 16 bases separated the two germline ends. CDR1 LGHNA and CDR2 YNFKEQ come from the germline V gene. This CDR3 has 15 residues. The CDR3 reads CASRRDRDKNSPLHF. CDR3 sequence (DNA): TGTGCCAGCAGACGGGACCGGGATAAAAATTCACCCCTCCACTTT.

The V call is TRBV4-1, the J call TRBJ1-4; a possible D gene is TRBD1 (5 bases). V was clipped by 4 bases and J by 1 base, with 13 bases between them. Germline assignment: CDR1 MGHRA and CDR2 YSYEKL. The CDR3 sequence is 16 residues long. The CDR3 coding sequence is TGCGCCAGCAGCCGAGTCACCAGGGAAACTAATGAAAAACTGTTTTTT. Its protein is CASSRVTRETNEKLFF.

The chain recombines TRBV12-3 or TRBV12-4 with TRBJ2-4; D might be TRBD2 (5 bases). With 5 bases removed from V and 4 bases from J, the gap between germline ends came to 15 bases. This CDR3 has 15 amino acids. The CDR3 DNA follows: TGTGCCAGCAGTCCCGACTCCTCGGGGAAAAACATTCAGTACTTC. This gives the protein CASSPDSSGKNIQYF.

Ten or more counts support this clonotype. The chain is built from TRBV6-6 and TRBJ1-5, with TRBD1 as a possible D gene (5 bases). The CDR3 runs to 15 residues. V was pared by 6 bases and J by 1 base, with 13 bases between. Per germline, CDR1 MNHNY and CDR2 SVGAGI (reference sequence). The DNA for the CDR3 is TGTGCCAGCAGGGCTGTCCGGGACAGCAATCAGCCCCAGCATTTT. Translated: CASRAVRDSNQPQHF.

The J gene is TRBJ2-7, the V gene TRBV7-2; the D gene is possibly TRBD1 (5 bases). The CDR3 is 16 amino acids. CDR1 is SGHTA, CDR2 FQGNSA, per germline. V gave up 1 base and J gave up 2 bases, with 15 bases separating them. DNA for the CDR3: TGTGCCAGCAGCTTAGTGGGTGACAGCAGTCCCTACGAGCAGTACTTC. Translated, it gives CASSLVGDSSPYEQYF.

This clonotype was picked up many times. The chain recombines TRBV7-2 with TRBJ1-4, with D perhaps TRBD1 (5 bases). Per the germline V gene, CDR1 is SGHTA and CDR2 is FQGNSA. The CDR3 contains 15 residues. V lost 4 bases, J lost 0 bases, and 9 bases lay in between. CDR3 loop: CASSSQTATNEKLFF. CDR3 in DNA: TGTGCCAGCAGCTCGCAGACAGCAACTAATGAAAAACTGTTTTTT. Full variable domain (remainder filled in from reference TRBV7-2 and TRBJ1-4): GAGVSQSPSNKVTEKGKDVELRCDPISGHTALYWYRQSLGQGLEFLIYFQGNSAPDKSGLPSDRFSAERTGGSVSTLTIQRTQQEDSAVYLCASSSQTATNEKLFFGSGTQLSVL.

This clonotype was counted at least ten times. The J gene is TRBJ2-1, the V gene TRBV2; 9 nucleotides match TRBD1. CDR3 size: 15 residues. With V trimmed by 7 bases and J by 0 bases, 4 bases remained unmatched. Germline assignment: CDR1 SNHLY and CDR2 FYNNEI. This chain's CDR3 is CASKEDRGSYNEQFF. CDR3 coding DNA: TGTGCCAGCAAAGAGGACAGGGGCTCCTACAATGAGCAGTTCTTC. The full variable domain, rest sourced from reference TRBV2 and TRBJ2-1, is EPEVTQTPSHQVTQMGQEVILRCVPISNHLYFYWYRQILGQKVEFLVSFYNNEISEKSEIFDDQFSVERPDGSNFTLKIRSTKLEDSAMYFCASKEDRGSYNEQFFGPGTRLTVL.

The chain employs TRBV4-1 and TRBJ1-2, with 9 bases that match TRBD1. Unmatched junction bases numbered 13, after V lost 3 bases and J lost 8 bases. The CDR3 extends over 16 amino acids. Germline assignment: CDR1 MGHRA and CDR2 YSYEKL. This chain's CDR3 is CASSHSSLTGGFGYTF. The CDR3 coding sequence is TGCGCCAGCAGCCACAGCTCGCTGACAGGGGGATTCGGCTACACCTTC.

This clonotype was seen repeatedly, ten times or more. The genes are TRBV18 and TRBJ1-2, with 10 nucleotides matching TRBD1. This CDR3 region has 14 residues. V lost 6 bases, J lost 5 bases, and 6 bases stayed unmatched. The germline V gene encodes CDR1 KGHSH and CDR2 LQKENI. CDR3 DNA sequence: TGTGCCAGCTCCCCCGGACAGGGGGAGTATGGCTACACCTTC. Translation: CASSPGQGEYGYTF.

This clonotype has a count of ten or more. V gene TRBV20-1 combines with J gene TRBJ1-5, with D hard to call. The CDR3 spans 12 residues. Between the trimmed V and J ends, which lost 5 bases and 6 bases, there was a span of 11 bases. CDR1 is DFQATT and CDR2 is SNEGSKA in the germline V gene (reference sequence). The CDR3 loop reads CSAAPAAQPQHF. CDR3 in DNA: TGCAGTGCTGCACCGGCGGCTCAGCCCCAGCATTTT.

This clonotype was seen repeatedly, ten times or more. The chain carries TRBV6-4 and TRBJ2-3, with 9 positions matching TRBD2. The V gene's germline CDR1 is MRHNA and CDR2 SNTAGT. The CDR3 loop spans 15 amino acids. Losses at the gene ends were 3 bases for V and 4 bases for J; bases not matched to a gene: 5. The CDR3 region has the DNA TGTGCCAGCAGTGAGAGAGCGGGGGGCGCAGATACGCAGTATTTT. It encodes CASSERAGGADTQYF.

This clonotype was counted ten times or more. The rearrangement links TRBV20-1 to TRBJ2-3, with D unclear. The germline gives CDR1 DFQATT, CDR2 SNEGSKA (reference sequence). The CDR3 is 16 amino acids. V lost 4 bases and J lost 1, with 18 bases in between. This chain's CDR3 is CSAKEWEGIGTDTQYF. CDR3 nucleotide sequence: TGCAGTGCTAAGGAATGGGAAGGTATTGGCACAGATACGCAGTATTTT.

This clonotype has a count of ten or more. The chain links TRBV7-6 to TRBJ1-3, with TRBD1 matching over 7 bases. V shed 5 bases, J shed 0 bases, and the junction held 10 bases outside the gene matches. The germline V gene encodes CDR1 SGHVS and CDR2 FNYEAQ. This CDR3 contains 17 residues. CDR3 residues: CASSPVLQGFSGNTIYF. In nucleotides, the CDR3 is TGTGCCAGCAGCCCAGTACTACAGGGGTTCTCTGGAAACACCATATATTTT.

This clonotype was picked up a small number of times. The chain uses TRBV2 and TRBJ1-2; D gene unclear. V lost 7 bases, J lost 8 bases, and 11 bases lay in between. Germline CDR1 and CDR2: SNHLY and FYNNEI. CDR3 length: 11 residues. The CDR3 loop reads CASKQIHGYTF. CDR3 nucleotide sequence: TGTGCCAGCAAACAGATCCACGGCTACACCTTC.

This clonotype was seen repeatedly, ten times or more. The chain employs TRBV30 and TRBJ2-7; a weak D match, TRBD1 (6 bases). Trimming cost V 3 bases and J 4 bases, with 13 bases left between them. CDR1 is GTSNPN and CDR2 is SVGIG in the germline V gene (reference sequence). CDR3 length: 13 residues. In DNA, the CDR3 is TGTGCCTGGAGCCGGGACAAACCTTACGAGCAGTACTTC. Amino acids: CAWSRDKPYEQYF.